A selection of T cell receptor beta chains follows, all from one sample in a study of siplizumab effects on memory and regulatory T cells. Here immunoSEQ multiplex PCR was the method, and the copy in TCRdb shows in-frame clones only, minus some. This table holds about 100,000 clones, around 92% found once. The specimen sequenced was CD4+ T cells sorted from blood. These receptors all come from a human donor in good health. Both conserved end residues are part of each CDR3. The order of the fields is D gene, J gene, V gene, CDR3 protein, CDR3 DNA. D genes are given only for firm matches.

TRBD1,TRBJ1-3,TRBV30,CAWGRRQGVGGNTIYF,TGTGCCTGGGGTCGAAGACAGGGAGTAGGTGGAAACACCATATATTTT
-,TRBJ2-7,TRBV11-2,CASSPRGGHLSYEQYF,TGTGCCAGCAGCCCTAGGGGGGGACATCTCTCCTACGAGCAGTACTTC
-,TRBJ1-2,TRBV25-1,CASSESGTFGYTF,TGTGCCAGCAGTGAATCCGGGACATTTGGCTACACCTTC
TRBD2,TRBJ2-3,TRBV4-1,CASSRVAGGRDTQYF,TGCGCCAGCAGCCGAGTAGCGGGGGGGCGGGATACGCAGTATTTT
-,TRBJ1-2,TRBV6-6,CASSYGGGRGGYTF,TGTGCCAGCAGTTACGGCGGGGGGCGGGGAGGCTACACCTTC
TRBD1,TRBJ1-5,TRBV19,CASSTAPGGAGQPQHF,TGTGCCAGTAGTACGGCCCCAGGGGGCGCAGGTCAGCCCCAGCATTTT
-,TRBJ1-1,TRBV5-4,CASRPLDAAEAFF,TGTGCCAGCAGGCCACTAGACGCAGCTGAAGCTTTCTTT
-,TRBJ1-5,TRBV2,CASMTAMGPQHF,TGTGCCAGCATGACGGCGATGGGGCCCCAGCATTTT
-,TRBJ1-2,TRBV28,CASSSSSSNVGYGYTF,TGTGCCAGCAGTTCCTCATCTTCTAACGTTGGCTATGGCTACACCTTC
TRBD1,TRBJ1-6,TRBV28,CASITTGSPLHF,TGTGCCAGCATCACGACAGGGTCACCCCTCCACTTT
-,TRBJ1-6,TRBV7-9,CASSLDSPRGSPLHF,TGTGCCAGCAGCTTAGACTCCCCCAGGGGTTCACCCCTCCACTTT
TRBD1,TRBJ2-1,TRBV4-1,CASSPTGTGRYSEQFF,TGCGCCAGCAGCCCTACCGGGACAGGGAGGTATAGTGAGCAGTTCTTC
-,TRBJ1-1,TRBV29-1,CSVKPTGTNTEAFF,TGCAGCGTTAAACCCACAGGGACTAACACTGAAGCTTTCTTT
-,TRBJ1-5,TRBV5-6,CASSLVGVSNQPQHF,TGTGCCAGCAGCTTGGTGGGGGTTAGCAATCAGCCCCAGCATTTT
TRBD1,TRBJ1-2,TRBV7-9,CASSLAQTGANYGYTF,TGTGCCAGCAGCTTAGCGCAGACAGGGGCTAACTATGGCTACACCTTC
-,TRBJ1-1,TRBV7-9,CASSQQRSKAEAFF,TGTGCCAGCAGCCAGCAGAGGTCGAAGGCTGAAGCTTTCTTT
-,TRBJ2-1,TRBV7-2,CASSLIRNEQFF,TGTGCCAGCAGCTTAATCAGGAATGAGCAGTTCTTC
-,TRBJ1-1,TRBV19,CASSDELGARTEAFF,TGTGCCAGTAGTGACGAGTTGGGGGCGCGCACTGAAGCTTTCTTT
TRBD1,TRBJ2-7,TRBV6-4,CARGQGGDEQYF,TGTGCCAGAGGACAGGGTGGGGACGAGCAGTACTTC
-,TRBJ1-2,TRBV4-2,CASSQPTGTNYGYTF,TGTGCCAGCAGCCAACCCACAGGGACTAACTATGGCTACACCTTC
-,TRBJ2-7,TRBV5-6,CASSPIGTGPYEQYF,TGTGCCAGCAGTCCCATAGGTACAGGGCCCTACGAGCAGTACTTC